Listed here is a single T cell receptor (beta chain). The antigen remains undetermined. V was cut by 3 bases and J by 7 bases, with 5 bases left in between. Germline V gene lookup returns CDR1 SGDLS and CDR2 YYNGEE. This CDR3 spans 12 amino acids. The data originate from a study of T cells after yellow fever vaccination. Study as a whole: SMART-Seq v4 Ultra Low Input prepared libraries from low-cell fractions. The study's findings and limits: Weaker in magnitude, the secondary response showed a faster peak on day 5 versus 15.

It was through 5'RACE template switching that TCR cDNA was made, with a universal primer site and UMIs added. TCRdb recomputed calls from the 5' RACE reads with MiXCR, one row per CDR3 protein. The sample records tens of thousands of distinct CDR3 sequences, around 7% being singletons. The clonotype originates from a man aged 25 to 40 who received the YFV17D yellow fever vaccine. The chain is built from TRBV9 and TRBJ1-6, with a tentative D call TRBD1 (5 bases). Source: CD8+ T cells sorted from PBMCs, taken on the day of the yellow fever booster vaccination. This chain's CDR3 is CASSAGNSPLHF. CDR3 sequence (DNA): TGTGCCAGCAGCGCAGGGAATTCACCCCTCCACTTT. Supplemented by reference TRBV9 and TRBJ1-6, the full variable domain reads DSGVTQTPKHLITATGQRVTLRCSPRSGDLSVYWYQQSLDQGLQFLIQYYNGEERAKGNILERFSAQQFPDLHSELNLSSLELGDSALYFCASSAGNSPLHFGNGTRLTVT.